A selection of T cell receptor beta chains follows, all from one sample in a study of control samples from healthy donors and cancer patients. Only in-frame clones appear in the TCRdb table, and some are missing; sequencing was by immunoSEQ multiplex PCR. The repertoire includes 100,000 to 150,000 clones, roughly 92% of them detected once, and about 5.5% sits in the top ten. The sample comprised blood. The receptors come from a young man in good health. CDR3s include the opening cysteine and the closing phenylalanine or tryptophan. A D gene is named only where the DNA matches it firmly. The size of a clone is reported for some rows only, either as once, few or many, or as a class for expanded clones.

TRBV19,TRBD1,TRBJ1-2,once,TGTGCCAGTAGTGTCTGGAGCCTTGGACAGGAGCACTATGGCTACACCTTC,CASSVWSLGQEHYGYTF
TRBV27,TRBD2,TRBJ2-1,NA,TGTGCCAGCAGTCCCATAGCGGGGGGCCAGTACAATGAGCAGTTCTTC,CASSPIAGGQYNEQFF
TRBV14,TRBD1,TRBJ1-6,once,TGTGCCAGCAGCCGATGGACAGGGGGCAGTTCACCCCTCCACTTT,CASSRWTGGSSPLHF
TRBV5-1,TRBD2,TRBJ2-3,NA,TGCGCCAGCAGCCTCTCCGGGACTAGCGGGGGGACCCCCACAGATACGCAGTATTTT,CASSLSGTSGGTPTDTQYF
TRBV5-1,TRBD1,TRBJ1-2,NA,TGCGCCAGCAGCTGGGGGACAGGGGATGGCTACACCTTC,CASSWGTGDGYTF
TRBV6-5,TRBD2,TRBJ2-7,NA,TGTGCCAGCAGCCCGCAGCGGGGGGGCTACGAGCAGTACTTC,CASSPQRGGYEQYF
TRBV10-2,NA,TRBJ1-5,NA,TGCGCCAGCAGTGAGTCAGCACTAAATCAGCCCCAGCATTTT,CASSESALNQPQHF
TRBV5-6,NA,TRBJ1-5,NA,TGTGCCAGCAGCTTGTGGGAGGGGCAGAGCAATCAGCCCCAGCATTTT,CASSLWEGQSNQPQHF
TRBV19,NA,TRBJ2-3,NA,TGTGCCAGTACTCCTAGTACATTGTTGACAGATACGCAGTATTTT,CASTPSTLLTDTQYF
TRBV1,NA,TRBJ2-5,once,TGCACCAGCAGCCAAGGGAACGGGGGCCAAGAGACCCAGTACTTC,CTSSQGNGGQETQYF
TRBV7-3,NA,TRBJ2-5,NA,TGTGCCAGCAGCCCCGGACTAACCCAAGAGACCCAGTACTTC,CASSPGLTQETQYF
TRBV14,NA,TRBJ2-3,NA,TGTGCCAGCAGGGGGGGAGATACGCAGTATTTT,CASRGGDTQYF
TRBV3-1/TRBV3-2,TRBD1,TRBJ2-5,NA,TGTGCCAGCAGCCATCAGGGGGACGAAGAGACCCAGTACTTC,CASSHQGDEETQYF
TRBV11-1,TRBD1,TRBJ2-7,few,TGTGCCAGCTCCCGACAGGGGGAGAACTACGAGCAGTACTTC,CASSRQGENYEQYF
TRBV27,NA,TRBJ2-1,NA,TGTGCCAGCAGTGACTATCCGACGAGCTCCTACAATGAGCAGTTCTTC,CASSDYPTSSYNEQFF
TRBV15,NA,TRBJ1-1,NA,TGTGCCACCAGCAGAGTCGCTGGGAATACTGAAGCTTTCTTT,CATSRVAGNTEAFF
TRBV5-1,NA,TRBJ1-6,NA,TGCGCCAGCAGCTTGGGCGGGGGCGATTCACCCCTCCACTTT,CASSLGGGDSPLHF
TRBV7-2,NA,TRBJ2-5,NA,TGTGCCAGCAGCCGGGGCATAGTGGAAGAGACCCAGTACTTC,CASSRGIVEETQYF
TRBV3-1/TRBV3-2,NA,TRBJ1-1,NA,TGTGCCAGCAGCCAAGGGCTTAATATGAACACTGAAGCTTTCTTT,CASSQGLNMNTEAFF
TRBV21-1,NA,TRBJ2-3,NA,TGTGCCAGCAGCAATCGCCCTGGTACGACAGGGGCAAAAGATACGCAGTATTTT,CASSNRPGTTGAKDTQYF
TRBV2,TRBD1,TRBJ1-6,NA,TGTGCCAGCAGTATCCGGGACAGGGACTCACCCCTCCACTTT,CASSIRDRDSPLHF
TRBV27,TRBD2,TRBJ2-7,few,TGTGCCAGCAGTACAGCGGGGACCTCCTACGAGCAGTACTTC,CASSTAGTSYEQYF
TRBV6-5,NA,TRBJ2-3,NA,TGTGCCAGCAGTCGACTCAGCGGAAGTACGCAGTATTTT,CASSRLSGSTQYF
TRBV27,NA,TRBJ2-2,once,TGTGCCAGCAGTTCTCCGGGACTCAACACCGGGGAGCTGTTTTTT,CASSSPGLNTGELFF
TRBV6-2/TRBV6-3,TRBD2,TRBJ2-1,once,TGTGCCAGCAGTTACGGCGGGGGGGATTACAATGAGCAGTTCTTC,CASSYGGGDYNEQFF
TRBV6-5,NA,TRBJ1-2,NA,TGTGCCAGCAGTTACTCTGGGGGGAACTATGGCTACACCTTC,CASSYSGGNYGYTF
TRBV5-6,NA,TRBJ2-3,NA,TGTGCCAGCCGATGCACAGATACGCAGTATTTT,CASRCTDTQYF
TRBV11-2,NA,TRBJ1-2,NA,TGTGCCAGCAGCCCCGGCTATGGCTACACCTTC,CASSPGYGYTF
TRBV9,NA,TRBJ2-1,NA,TGTGCCAGCAGCGCCTCCGGGACTGGGTACAATGAGCAGTTCTTC,CASSASGTGYNEQFF
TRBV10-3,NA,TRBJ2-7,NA,TGTGCCATCAGGGAGCAGGGGCAGGGTAGCTCCTACGAGCAGTACTTC,CAIREQGQGSSYEQYF
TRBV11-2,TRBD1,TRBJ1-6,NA,TGTGCCAGCAGCCGCCCCGGGGACAGGGGTACACCCCTCCACTTT,CASSRPGDRGTPLHF
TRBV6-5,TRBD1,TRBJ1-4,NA,TGTGCCAGCAGTTACTCTCCAGGACAGGGACGAGAAAAACTGTTTTTT,CASSYSPGQGREKLFF
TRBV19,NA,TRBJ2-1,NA,TGTGCCAGTAGTACAGGGGTTGGTGAGCAGTTCTTC,CASSTGVGEQFF
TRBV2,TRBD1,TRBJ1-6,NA,TGTGCCAGCAGAGACGGGACAGGGGGAAATTCACCCCTCCACTTT,CASRDGTGGNSPLHF
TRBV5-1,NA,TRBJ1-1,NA,TGCGCCAGCAGCTTGGAGGGACACAACACTGAAGCTTTCTTT,CASSLEGHNTEAFF
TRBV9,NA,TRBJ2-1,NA,TGTGCCAGCAGCGTAGGTGGGGGGCTCGGATACAATGAGCAGTTCTTC,CASSVGGGLGYNEQFF
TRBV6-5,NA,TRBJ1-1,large,TGTGCCAGCAGTACCAGGGACCGCCCGAACACTGAAGCTTTCTTT,CASSTRDRPNTEAFF
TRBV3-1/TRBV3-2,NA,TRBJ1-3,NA,TGTGCCAGCAGCCAAGATCCTGGGGGAAGTGGAAACACCATATATTTT,CASSQDPGGSGNTIYF
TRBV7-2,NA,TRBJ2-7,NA,TGTGCCAGCAGCTTCTCGGGCCTCGACTCCTACGAGCAGTACTTC,CASSFSGLDSYEQYF
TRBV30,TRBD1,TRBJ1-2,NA,TGTGCCTGGAGTTCACCGGGACAGGGGGCTGGTGGCTACACCTTC,CAWSSPGQGAGGYTF
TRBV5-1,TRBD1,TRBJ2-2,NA,TGCGCCAGCAGAAATCCCGGGACAGGGGGCGGGGAGCTGTTTTTT,CASRNPGTGGGELFF
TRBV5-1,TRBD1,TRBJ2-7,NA,TGCGCCAGCAGCTTCGCGGGCACAGGGGCGTACGAGCAGTACTTC,CASSFAGTGAYEQYF
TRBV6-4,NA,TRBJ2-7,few,TGTGCCAGCAGTGACAGGAGGGGGCCGATCGAGCAGTACTTC,CASSDRRGPIEQYF
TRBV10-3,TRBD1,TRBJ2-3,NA,TGTGCCATCAGTGAGAGAGACAGGGCCTACACAGATACGCAGTATTTT,CAISERDRAYTDTQYF
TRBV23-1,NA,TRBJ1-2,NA,TGCGCCAGCAGACGCAGGCCAAACTATGGCTACACCTTC,CASRRRPNYGYTF
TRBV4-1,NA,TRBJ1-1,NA,TGCGCCAGCAGCCAAGCTGTGTGGGGAGGAATGAACACTGAAGCTTTCTTT,CASSQAVWGGMNTEAFF
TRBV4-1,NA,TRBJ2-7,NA,TGCGCCAGCAGCCAAGATGGGGGACGGCAGCAGTACTTC,CASSQDGGRQQYF
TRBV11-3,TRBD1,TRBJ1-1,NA,TGTGCCAGCAGCACAGCGGGACAGGGGAGGACTGAAGCTTTCTTT,CASSTAGQGRTEAFF
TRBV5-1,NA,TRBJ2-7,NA,NA,CASSFAQGSPRYF
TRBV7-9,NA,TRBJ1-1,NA,TGTGCCAGCAGCTTAGAGGCAGTCACTGAAGCTTTCTTT,CASSLEAVTEAFF
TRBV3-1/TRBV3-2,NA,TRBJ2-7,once,TGTGCCACCTCCCGGGTGGCCTACGAGCAGTACTTC,CATSRVAYEQYF
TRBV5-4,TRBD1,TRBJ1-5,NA,TGTGCCAGTAGGGACAGGGGGCGAATGAGCAATCAGCCCCAGCATTTT,CASRDRGRMSNQPQHF
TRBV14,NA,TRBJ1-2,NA,TGTGCCAGCAGCCAAGGGGGGAACTATGGCTACACCTTC,CASSQGGNYGYTF
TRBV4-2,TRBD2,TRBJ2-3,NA,TGTGCCAGCAGCCAAGATAGTGGCGGGGGGACGGAAGATACGCAGTATTTT,CASSQDSGGGTEDTQYF
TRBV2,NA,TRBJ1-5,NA,TGTGCCAGCGGGAGGGACATAAATCAGCCCCAGCATTTT,CASGRDINQPQHF
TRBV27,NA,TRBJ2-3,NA,TGTGCCAGCAGGGGATCAGGGACAGATACGCAGTATTTT,CASRGSGTDTQYF
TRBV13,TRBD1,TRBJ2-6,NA,TGTGCCAGCAGCTCATTGTACAGGGGGGACCTACAATTTTCTGGGGCCAACGTCCTGACTTTC,CASSSLYRGDLQFSGANVLTF
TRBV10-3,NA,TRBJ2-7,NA,TGTGCCACCACACTGGAAAGCTCCTACGAGCAGTACTTC,CATTLESSYEQYF
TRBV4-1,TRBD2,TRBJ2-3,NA,TGCGCCAGCAGGCACCTAGCGGGGGGAGTGAGCACAGATACGCAGTATTTT,CASRHLAGGVSTDTQYF
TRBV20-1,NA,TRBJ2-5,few,TGCAGTGCTAGTGGGGGGGCTCTAAACCAAGAGACCCAGTACTTC,CSASGGALNQETQYF